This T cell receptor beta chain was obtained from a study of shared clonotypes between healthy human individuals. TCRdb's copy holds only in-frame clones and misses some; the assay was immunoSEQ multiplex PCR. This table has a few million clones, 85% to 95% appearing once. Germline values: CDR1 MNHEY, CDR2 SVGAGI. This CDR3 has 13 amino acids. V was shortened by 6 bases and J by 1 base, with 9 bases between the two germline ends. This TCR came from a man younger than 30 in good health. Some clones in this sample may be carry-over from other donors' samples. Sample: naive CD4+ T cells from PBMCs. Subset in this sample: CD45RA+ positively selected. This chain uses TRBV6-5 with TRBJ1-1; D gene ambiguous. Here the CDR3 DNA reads TGTGCCAGCAGCGGACGGCCGAACACTGAAGCTTTCTTT. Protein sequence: CASSGRPNTEAFF.